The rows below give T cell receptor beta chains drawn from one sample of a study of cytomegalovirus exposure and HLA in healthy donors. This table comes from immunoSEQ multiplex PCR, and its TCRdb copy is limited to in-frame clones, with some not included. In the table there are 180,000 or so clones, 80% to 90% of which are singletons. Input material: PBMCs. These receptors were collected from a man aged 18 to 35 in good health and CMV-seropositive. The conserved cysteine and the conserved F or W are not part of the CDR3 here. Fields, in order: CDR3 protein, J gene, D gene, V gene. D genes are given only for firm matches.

CDR3: TSTKTGPAPDSTKNSPLH
J: TRBJ1-6
D: -
V: TRBV1

CDR3: ASSLEAGRFTDTQY
J: TRBJ2-3
D: -
V: TRBV11-2

CDR3: ASSPVGGDTQY
J: TRBJ2-3
D: -
V: TRBV5-4

CDR3: ASGLADFQETQY
J: TRBJ2-5
D: TRBD2
V: TRBV19

CDR3: AGRSGSLY
J: TRBJ1-6
D: -
V: TRBV2

CDR3: ASSNPQGSTEAF
J: TRBJ1-1
D: -
V: TRBV5-1

CDR3: ASSFSGGQETQY
J: TRBJ2-5
D: -
V: TRBV7-9

CDR3: ASSFRNSPLH
J: TRBJ1-6
D: -
V: TRBV5-6

CDR3: ASSLGLQGPETQY
J: TRBJ2-5
D: -
V: TRBV5-1

CDR3: AITMGPVNTGELF
J: TRBJ2-2
D: -
V: TRBV10-3

CDR3: ASSGQKQGAEGYT
J: TRBJ1-2
D: TRBD1
V: TRBV2

CDR3: ASSVQGATEAF
J: TRBJ1-1
D: TRBD1
V: TRBV9

CDR3: ASSESLAAWGTQY
J: TRBJ2-3
D: TRBD2
V: TRBV2

CDR3: ASSLGRGLGDTQY
J: TRBJ2-3
D: TRBD1
V: TRBV7-9

CDR3: ASSVDGTQGIVTEAF
J: TRBJ1-1
D: TRBD1
V: TRBV9

CDR3: ASSLRGGTYNEQF
J: TRBJ2-1
D: TRBD2
V: TRBV11-3

CDR3: ASSQVEGGGALADTQY
J: TRBJ2-3
D: TRBD2
V: TRBV4-2

CDR3: ASSLGQYNEQF
J: TRBJ2-1
D: TRBD1
V: TRBV6-1

CDR3: ASSPPGQDVQQPEAF
J: TRBJ1-1
D: TRBD1
V: TRBV7-9

CDR3: ATSVGPYNEQF
J: TRBJ2-1
D: -
V: TRBV2

CDR3: ASNNKQGAMNTEAF
J: TRBJ1-1
D: -
V: TRBV19

CDR3: ASTEGYTDTQY
J: TRBJ2-3
D: -
V: TRBV2

CDR3: ASSQDSRGYEQY
J: TRBJ2-7
D: -
V: TRBV4-3

CDR3: ASSQPLHREGANVLT
J: TRBJ2-6
D: -
V: TRBV23-1

CDR3: SAQGLNTEAF
J: TRBJ1-1
D: -
V: TRBV29-1

CDR3: ASSEGWRGYNNEQF
J: TRBJ2-1
D: TRBD2
V: TRBV6-1

CDR3: ASSLYGQGGETQY
J: TRBJ2-5
D: TRBD1
V: TRBV7-2

CDR3: ASSLGAGAGNTIY
J: TRBJ1-3
D: -
V: TRBV27

CDR3: SAKPRGENTEAF
J: TRBJ1-1
D: -
V: TRBV29-1

CDR3: ASSFRTGAFSSGYT
J: TRBJ1-2
D: TRBD1
V: TRBV7-2

CDR3: ASSPRDRSNYGYT
J: TRBJ1-2
D: -
V: TRBV27

CDR3: ASSLDRDKTEAF
J: TRBJ1-1
D: TRBD1
V: TRBV7-3

CDR3: ATSRDRGTSGGRSTDTQY
J: TRBJ2-3
D: TRBD2
V: TRBV15

CDR3: ASSHSSGAANEQF
J: TRBJ2-1
D: TRBD2
V: TRBV4-3

CDR3: ASSDRGGLGGYT
J: TRBJ1-2
D: -
V: TRBV9

CDR3: AISDQDLIYGYT
J: TRBJ1-2
D: -
V: TRBV10-3

CDR3: ACSLAPASGNEKLF
J: TRBJ1-4
D: -
V: TRBV7-2

CDR3: ASTSGASGGPASTDTQY
J: TRBJ2-3
D: TRBD2
V: TRBV9

CDR3: ASSEGSRGIEAF
J: TRBJ1-1
D: -
V: TRBV6-1

CDR3: ASSLVQGRNTEAF
J: TRBJ1-1
D: TRBD1
V: TRBV5-1

CDR3: ASSKRTSGGSETQY
J: TRBJ2-5
D: TRBD2
V: TRBV7-6